Listed below are T cell receptor beta chains from one sample, sequenced in a study of PD-L1 blockade in urothelial cancer. The assay was immunoSEQ multiplex PCR, and TCRdb's table has in-frame clones only and misses some. This repertoire shows about 43,000 clones, 88% found once; its top ten account for roughly 15%. The starting material was PBMCs, obtained around atezolizumab (anti-PD-L1) treatment. The origin of the receptors is a woman between 55 and 75 years old with urothelial cancer. CDR3s include the opening cysteine and the closing phenylalanine or tryptophan. Fields, in order: V gene, J gene, D gene, clone size, CDR3 DNA, CDR3 protein. D genes are given only for firm matches. Clone size, where shown, is once, few, many, or a class for clones that have expanded.

V: TRBV5-4
J: TRBJ2-1
D: TRBD2
size: .
DNA: TGTGCCAGCAGCTCCGGGACTAGCGGGAATGAGCAGTTCTTC
CDR3: CASSSGTSGNEQFF

V: TRBV28
J: TRBJ2-7
D: .
size: .
DNA: TGTGCCAGCACCTCATCTGGGGGCCTCACCCACGAGCAGTACTTC
CDR3: CASTSSGGLTHEQYF

V: TRBV27
J: TRBJ2-6
D: .
size: .
DNA: TGTGCCAGCAGTTTAAGGGGGTCTGGGGCCAACGTCCTGACTTTC
CDR3: CASSLRGSGANVLTF

V: TRBV28
J: TRBJ1-3
D: .
size: once
DNA: TGTGCCAGCAGTTTACCGAGCTCTGGAAACACCATATATTTT
CDR3: CASSLPSSGNTIYF

V: TRBV23-1
J: TRBJ2-1
D: TRBD1
size: .
DNA: TGCGCCAGCAGTCAATCAGGGACAGGCTACAATGAGCAGTTCTTC
CDR3: CASSQSGTGYNEQFF

V: TRBV5-4
J: TRBJ2-3
D: .
size: .
DNA: TGTGCCAGCAGCTTGGATCCGTCCACAGATACGCAGTATTTT
CDR3: CASSLDPSTDTQYF

V: TRBV4-3
J: TRBJ1-1
D: .
size: .
DNA: TGCGCCAGCAGCCAAGGGTGGGGGCAAGCTTTCTTT
CDR3: CASSQGWGQAFF

V: TRBV27
J: TRBJ2-5
D: .
size: .
DNA: TGTGCCAGCAGTCCCCTCGGCGGACTGTCAGGAGAGACCCAGTACTTC
CDR3: CASSPLGGLSGETQYF

V: TRBV6-6
J: TRBJ1-5
D: TRBD1
size: .
DNA: TGTGCCAGCAGTTCAGGGACAGCAAATCAGCCCCAGCATTTT
CDR3: CASSSGTANQPQHF

V: TRBV28
J: TRBJ2-1
D: TRBD2
size: .
DNA: TGTGCCAGCTCCACAGCGGGGATGTACAATGAGCAGTTCTTC
CDR3: CASSTAGMYNEQFF

V: TRBV4-3
J: TRBJ1-2
D: .
size: .
DNA: TGCGCCAGCAGCCAAGAACGTAAGGGGATCTATGGCTACACCTTC
CDR3: CASSQERKGIYGYTF

V: TRBV7-3
J: TRBJ2-7
D: TRBD2
size: .
DNA: TGTGCCAGCAGCTTGGAGCGGGGGCCGACCTACGAGCAGTACTTC
CDR3: CASSLERGPTYEQYF

V: TRBV19
J: TRBJ2-1
D: .
size: .
DNA: TGTGCCACCGGGCGGGATAGTGAGCAGTTCTTC
CDR3: CATGRDSEQFF

V: TRBV2
J: TRBJ2-5
D: .
size: .
DNA: TGTGCCAGCAGTGGCGGGACCGATCGGACCCAGTACTTC
CDR3: CASSGGTDRTQYF

V: TRBV10-3
J: TRBJ2-5
D: .
size: .
DNA: TGTGCCATCAGGGACTCCCAAGAGACCCAGTACTTC
CDR3: CAIRDSQETQYF

V: TRBV28
J: TRBJ1-3
D: .
size: .
DNA: TGTGCCAGCAGTGGGGACACTACGGACTTCTTTGGAAACACCATATATTTT
CDR3: CASSGDTTDFFGNTIYF

V: TRBV5-4
J: TRBJ2-2
D: TRBD1
size: .
DNA: TGTGCCAGCAGCTCGCTGACAGGGACGAACACCGGGGAGCTGTTTTTT
CDR3: CASSSLTGTNTGELFF

V: TRBV5-1
J: TRBJ1-1
D: TRBD1
size: few
DNA: TGCGCCAGCAGCCAGTTCAGGGGGCGAGTAGAAGCTTTCTTT
CDR3: CASSQFRGRVEAFF

V: TRBV9
J: TRBJ1-2
D: TRBD1
size: few
DNA: TGTGCCAGCAGCTCGGGACAGGGAGGGGTTGGCTACACCTTC
CDR3: CASSSGQGGVGYTF

V: TRBV27
J: TRBJ2-7
D: .
size: .
DNA: TGTGCCACCTCATCCGCCGGGACTCAACCCTACGAGCAGTACTTC
CDR3: CATSSAGTQPYEQYF

V: TRBV15
J: TRBJ2-7
D: TRBD1
size: .
DNA: TGTGCCACCAGCAGACGGACAGGGCCCTCTGGCGAGCAGTACTTC
CDR3: CATSRRTGPSGEQYF

V: TRBV27
J: TRBJ1-6
D: .
size: .
DNA: TGTGCCAGCAGTAAACAGGGTTCACCCCTCCACTTT
CDR3: CASSKQGSPLHF

V: TRBV6-4
J: TRBJ2-1
D: .
size: .
DNA: TGTGCCAGCAGTAGGGGATCCTACAATGAGCAGTTCTTC
CDR3: CASSRGSYNEQFF

V: TRBV19
J: TRBJ1-5
D: TRBD1
size: .
DNA: TGTGCCAGTAGTCAGGGTACAGGGGAAAGCAATCAGCCCCAGCATTTT
CDR3: CASSQGTGESNQPQHF

V: TRBV10-2
J: TRBJ2-7
D: TRBD1
size: .
DNA: TGCGCCAGCAGCCTCTCGGGACAGCCGTACGAGCAGTACTTC
CDR3: CASSLSGQPYEQYF

V: TRBV7-9
J: TRBJ2-6
D: TRBD1
size: .
DNA: TGTGCCAGCAGCTTGGGACAGGGGTTCGGGGCCAACGTCCTGACTTTC
CDR3: CASSLGQGFGANVLTF